One sample yielded the 3 T cell receptor beta chains listed below, sequenced in a study. TCRdb redid the calling of the 5' RACE reads with MiXCR, one entry per CDR3 protein. The data contain roughly 69,000 distinct CDR3 sequences, 20% to 25% of them singletons. Sequenced material: memory CD4+ T cells sorted from a lymph node. The subset here: memory CD4+ T cells, CD4+CD45RO+CD25-. These receptors came from a female donor with breast cancer.

In its sample, this clonotype was seen a few times. The chain recombines TRBV11-3 with TRBJ2-3; TRBD1 matches at 8 bases. With 5 bases clipped from V and 4 bases from J, the junction kept 5 bases outside the gene matches. The V gene's germline CDR1 is SGHNT and CDR2 YENEEA. The CDR3 is made up of 14 amino acids. CDR3 region: CASSGQGKADTQYF. The CDR3 DNA sequence: TGTGCCAGCAGCGGACAGGGAAAGGCAGATACGCAGTATTTT.

For this clonotype: A much larger clone lies one base from this, so it may be a read error. The rearrangement links TRBV9 to TRBJ2-5; D may be TRBD1 (6 bases). Trimming pared 0 bases from V and 4 bases from J, leaving 16 bases between. The CDR3 is made up of 16 amino acids. Germline V CDR1 and CDR2: SGDLS, YYNGEE. CDR3 sequence reads: CASSVAVGAQGETQYF. In DNA, the CDR3 is TGTGCCAGCAGCGTAGCGGTGGGGGCTCAGGGAGAGACCCAGTACTTC.

In regard to this clonotype: A much more abundant neighbour one base away suggests this may be a read error. CDR3 sequence: CASSQEGPRGYGYTF. The CDR3 DNA sequence: TGCGCCAGCAGCCAAGAGGGTCCCAGGGGCTATGGCTACACCTTC. V is TRBV4-1 and J is TRBJ1-2; tentatively, D is TRBD1 (6 bases). This CDR3 has 15 amino acids. Germline loops: CDR1 MGHRA, CDR2 YSYEKL. V lost 0 bases and J lost 4, with 12 bases in between.